This is a list of T cell receptor beta chains from one sample in a study of blood T cell repertoires in COVID-19. TCRdb keeps only in-frame clones here, not all; method: immunoSEQ multiplex PCR. The table records 300,000 to 350,000 clones, almost 90% of them present only once. The source material was PBMCs or T cells enriched from blood (not recorded which). The receptors shown here come from a young woman who had been exposed to COVID-19. Each CDR3 is given with its conserved first and last residue. A D gene is named only where the DNA matches it firmly. A row's size may be missing; if present it is once, few, many or a size class.

v_call: TRBV27; j_call: TRBJ2-2; d_call: TRBD2; clone_size: -; cdr3_nt: TGTGCCAGCAGCTACGGGACTAGCGGGAGGGGGTCCGGGGAGCTGTTTTTT; cdr3_aa: CASSYGTSGRGSGELFF
v_call: TRBV28; j_call: TRBJ1-5; d_call: -; clone_size: -; cdr3_nt: TGTGCCAGCAGTTTTCAGGGAGGGCCCCAGCATTTT; cdr3_aa: CASSFQGGPQHF
v_call: TRBV11-3; j_call: TRBJ1-4; d_call: TRBD1; clone_size: once; cdr3_nt: TGTGCCAGCAGCTTAAGGGGGCGAGGTGAAAAACTGTTTTTT; cdr3_aa: CASSLRGRGEKLFF
v_call: TRBV3-1/TRBV3-2; j_call: TRBJ2-3; d_call: TRBD2; clone_size: -; cdr3_nt: TGTGCCAGCACAGTAGCGGGAGGGCCTGGAGATACGCAGTATTTT; cdr3_aa: CASTVAGGPGDTQYF
v_call: TRBV7-2; j_call: TRBJ2-4; d_call: TRBD1; clone_size: -; cdr3_nt: TGTGCCAGCAGCCTAGGAGGAACAGGGGACAACATTCAGTACTTC; cdr3_aa: CASSLGGTGDNIQYF
v_call: TRBV10-3; j_call: TRBJ2-7; d_call: -; clone_size: -; cdr3_nt: TGTGCCATTCGGACAGACAAGGACAACGAGCAGTACTTC; cdr3_aa: CAIRTDKDNEQYF
v_call: TRBV5-1; j_call: TRBJ2-1; d_call: TRBD2; clone_size: -; cdr3_nt: TGCGCCAGCAGGCCGGGACTAGCGGGATCCCATGAGCAGTTCTTC; cdr3_aa: CASRPGLAGSHEQFF
v_call: TRBV9; j_call: TRBJ2-2; d_call: TRBD1; clone_size: -; cdr3_nt: TGTGCCAGCAGCGTAGCTCGGACAGGGGGCCCGAACACCGGGGAGCTGTTTTTT; cdr3_aa: CASSVARTGGPNTGELFF
v_call: TRBV29-1; j_call: TRBJ2-7; d_call: -; clone_size: -; cdr3_nt: TGCAGCGTTGAAGTAGTCCCCTACGAGCAGTACTTC; cdr3_aa: CSVEVVPYEQYF
v_call: TRBV6-1; j_call: TRBJ1-4; d_call: -; clone_size: once; cdr3_nt: TGTGCCAGCAGTGAACAGGGTACCGGTGGTGAAAAACTGTTTTTT; cdr3_aa: CASSEQGTGGEKLFF
v_call: TRBV7-9; j_call: TRBJ1-5; d_call: -; clone_size: -; cdr3_nt: TGTGCCAGCAGCTTAGGACTTAGCAATCAGCCCCAGCATTTT; cdr3_aa: CASSLGLSNQPQHF
v_call: TRBV25-1; j_call: TRBJ2-5; d_call: -; clone_size: -; cdr3_nt: TGTGCCAGCAGTGGCCCGTTTGAAGGGACAACTCAAGAGACCCAGTACTTC; cdr3_aa: CASSGPFEGTTQETQYF
v_call: TRBV12-5; j_call: TRBJ1-6; d_call: -; clone_size: -; cdr3_nt: TGTGCTAGTGGTTTAGGGACTCAGGGTTCACCCCTCCACTTT; cdr3_aa: CASGLGTQGSPLHF
v_call: TRBV28; j_call: TRBJ2-3; d_call: TRBD2; clone_size: -; cdr3_nt: TGTGCCAGCAGTCCCCTTGGGGGGGGAAGCACAGATACGCAGTATTTT; cdr3_aa: CASSPLGGGSTDTQYF
v_call: TRBV3-1/TRBV3-2; j_call: TRBJ1-1; d_call: -; clone_size: -; cdr3_nt: TGTGCCAGCAGCCAATACGGCGCCGGGAGAGCTTTCTTT; cdr3_aa: CASSQYGAGRAFF
v_call: TRBV5-4; j_call: TRBJ2-7; d_call: -; clone_size: -; cdr3_nt: TGTGCCAGCAGCCGGGGGGCGGGGATAGTCAACGAGCAGTACTTC; cdr3_aa: CASSRGAGIVNEQYF
v_call: TRBV3-1/TRBV3-2; j_call: TRBJ1-2; d_call: TRBD1; clone_size: -; cdr3_nt: TGTGCCAGCAGGCGGAATACAGGGGGCGCGGCAAGTGGCTACACCTTC; cdr3_aa: CASRRNTGGAASGYTF
v_call: TRBV2; j_call: TRBJ2-1; d_call: -; clone_size: -; cdr3_nt: TGTGCCGGGGGGCGGGAGTACTACAATGAGCAGTTCTTC; cdr3_aa: CAGGREYYNEQFF
v_call: TRBV28; j_call: TRBJ1-4; d_call: -; clone_size: -; cdr3_nt: TGTGCCAGCACCAACAGTTTTCGGCTGTTTTTT; cdr3_aa: CASTNSFRLFF
v_call: TRBV2; j_call: TRBJ1-2; d_call: -; clone_size: -; cdr3_nt: TGTGCCAGCAACCAACAGGGTGGAAACTATGGCTACACCTTC; cdr3_aa: CASNQQGGNYGYTF
v_call: TRBV11-1; j_call: TRBJ2-3; d_call: TRBD2; clone_size: -; cdr3_nt: TGTGCCAGCAGCTTAACTAGCGGCTACACAGATACGCAGTATTTT; cdr3_aa: CASSLTSGYTDTQYF
v_call: TRBV7-9; j_call: TRBJ2-5; d_call: -; clone_size: -; cdr3_nt: TGTGCCAGCAGCTACTCCGGTCTTCGAGACCAAGAGACCCAGTACTTC; cdr3_aa: CASSYSGLRDQETQYF
v_call: TRBV19; j_call: TRBJ1-1; d_call: TRBD1; clone_size: -; cdr3_nt: TGTGCCAGTAGTCCCCGGACAGGGTGGACTGAAGCTTTCTTT; cdr3_aa: CASSPRTGWTEAFF
v_call: TRBV6-5; j_call: TRBJ2-1; d_call: TRBD2; clone_size: -; cdr3_nt: TGTGCCAGCGAGGGACTAGCGCCCTACAATGAGCAGTTCTTC; cdr3_aa: CASEGLAPYNEQFF
v_call: TRBV3-1/TRBV3-2; j_call: TRBJ1-4; d_call: -; clone_size: few; cdr3_nt: TGTGCGAAACGCAGCGAGGATTCAACTAATGAAAAACTGTTTTTT; cdr3_aa: CAKRSEDSTNEKLFF
v_call: TRBV20-1; j_call: TRBJ2-7; d_call: -; clone_size: once; cdr3_nt: TGCAGTGCTAGTCGGGGGAGTCCCTACGAGCAGTACTTC; cdr3_aa: CSASRGSPYEQYF
v_call: TRBV2; j_call: TRBJ1-2; d_call: TRBD1; clone_size: -; cdr3_nt: TGTGCCACCGCGACAGGGAACTATGGCTACACCTTC; cdr3_aa: CATATGNYGYTF
v_call: TRBV29-1; j_call: TRBJ2-7; d_call: TRBD1; clone_size: -; cdr3_nt: TGCAGCGTTTCTCAGGGGGTCAGCGAGCAGTACTTC; cdr3_aa: CSVSQGVSEQYF
v_call: TRBV19; j_call: TRBJ1-5; d_call: -; clone_size: -; cdr3_nt: TGTGCCAGTAGTATCAGGGCAGGGGTAAATCAGCCCCAGCATTTT; cdr3_aa: CASSIRAGVNQPQHF
v_call: TRBV19; j_call: TRBJ2-5; d_call: -; clone_size: -; cdr3_nt: TGTGCCAGTAGTAGGGCCCCAGAAGAGACCCAGTACTTC; cdr3_aa: CASSRAPEETQYF
v_call: TRBV11-2; j_call: TRBJ2-7; d_call: TRBD2; clone_size: -; cdr3_nt: TGTGCCAGCAGCTTAGTAGGGACTAGCACTATCCTAAGCCGATACGAGCAGTACTTC; cdr3_aa: CASSLVGTSTILSRYEQYF
v_call: TRBV9; j_call: TRBJ2-7; d_call: TRBD2; clone_size: once; cdr3_nt: TGTGCCAGCAGCGCGGCCGGGGGACTAGCGGGAGACGAGCAGTACTTC; cdr3_aa: CASSAAGGLAGDEQYF
v_call: TRBV25-1; j_call: TRBJ1-1; d_call: -; clone_size: -; cdr3_nt: TGTGCCAGCAGTGATCAGGCTTCGACAGGACCGAACACTGAAGCTTTCTTT; cdr3_aa: CASSDQASTGPNTEAFF
v_call: TRBV5-1; j_call: TRBJ2-5; d_call: -; clone_size: -; cdr3_nt: TGCGCCAGCTACCCCGGACAGTTTCAAGAGACCCAGTACTTC; cdr3_aa: CASYPGQFQETQYF
v_call: TRBV2; j_call: TRBJ2-7; d_call: -; clone_size: -; cdr3_nt: TGTGCCAGCAGTGAATTCAGCCCCGACACCTACGAGCAGTACTTC; cdr3_aa: CASSEFSPDTYEQYF
v_call: TRBV4-1; j_call: TRBJ2-7; d_call: -; clone_size: -; cdr3_nt: TGCGCCAGCAGCCAAGATGTGCAGGGGGGCCTCGAGCAGTACTTC; cdr3_aa: CASSQDVQGGLEQYF
v_call: TRBV10-2; j_call: TRBJ2-1; d_call: TRBD2; clone_size: -; cdr3_nt: TGCGCCAGCAGTGGGACACTAGCGGGAGGGCGGGATGAGCAGTTCTTC; cdr3_aa: CASSGTLAGGRDEQFF
v_call: TRBV5-1; j_call: TRBJ2-3; d_call: TRBD1; clone_size: -; cdr3_nt: TGCGCCAGCAGCTCCGGACAGGGAACAGATACGCAGTATTTT; cdr3_aa: CASSSGQGTDTQYF
v_call: TRBV28; j_call: TRBJ2-7; d_call: TRBD2; clone_size: -; cdr3_nt: TGTGCCAGCACCAGAGCGGGAGTCTCCTACGAGCAGTACTTC; cdr3_aa: CASTRAGVSYEQYF
v_call: TRBV28; j_call: TRBJ2-7; d_call: TRBD1; clone_size: -; cdr3_nt: TGTGCCAGCAGTACATTGGGACAGGGGCCTACCTACGAGCAGTACTTC; cdr3_aa: CASSTLGQGPTYEQYF
v_call: TRBV18; j_call: TRBJ2-7; d_call: TRBD2; clone_size: -; cdr3_nt: TGTGCCAGTGGGACTAGCGGGAGTTTCTACGAGCAGTACTTC; cdr3_aa: CASGTSGSFYEQYF
v_call: TRBV24-1; j_call: TRBJ1-1; d_call: -; clone_size: -; cdr3_nt: TGTGCCACCAGTGATGGTGCAGATATGAACACTGAAGCTTTCTTT; cdr3_aa: CATSDGADMNTEAFF
v_call: TRBV6-1; j_call: TRBJ2-5; d_call: TRBD2; clone_size: -; cdr3_nt: TGTGCCAGCAGTGAAATAGCGGGAGGGCTAGGAGGGGAGACCCAGTACTTC; cdr3_aa: CASSEIAGGLGGETQYF
v_call: TRBV5-4; j_call: TRBJ1-6; d_call: TRBD1; clone_size: -; cdr3_nt: TGTGCCAGCAGCTTGGGGATACCGACAGGGGCGGATTCACCCCTCCACTTT; cdr3_aa: CASSLGIPTGADSPLHF
v_call: TRBV5-1; j_call: TRBJ2-7; d_call: -; clone_size: few; cdr3_nt: TGCGCCAGCAGCTTGGAGGTTAGCCGACGTAGCTACGAGCAGTACTTC; cdr3_aa: CASSLEVSRRSYEQYF
v_call: TRBV9; j_call: TRBJ2-7; d_call: TRBD1; clone_size: -; cdr3_nt: TGTGCCAGCAGCGTAGCTTCGACAGGGATCGAGCAGTACTTC; cdr3_aa: CASSVASTGIEQYF
v_call: TRBV7-2; j_call: TRBJ2-5; d_call: -; clone_size: once; cdr3_nt: TGTGCCAGCAGCTTAGTTGGGCCTGAAGAGACCCAGTACTTC; cdr3_aa: CASSLVGPEETQYF
v_call: TRBV5-4; j_call: TRBJ2-5; d_call: -; clone_size: -; cdr3_nt: TGTGCCAGCAGCTTGGGAACGGTCCAAGAGACCCAGTACTTC; cdr3_aa: CASSLGTVQETQYF
v_call: TRBV27; j_call: TRBJ2-1; d_call: TRBD2; clone_size: -; cdr3_nt: TGTGCCAGCAGTTTGGGTCTGGGTAGCGGGAGGTGGGTGAACAATGAGCAGTTCTTC; cdr3_aa: CASSLGLGSGRWVNNEQFF
v_call: TRBV18; j_call: TRBJ1-2; d_call: -; clone_size: -; cdr3_nt: TGTGCCAGCTCACCACCGGTAACGGACGGCCGAGGGATGAGCGGCTACACCTTC; cdr3_aa: CASSPPVTDGRGMSGYTF
v_call: TRBV3-1/TRBV3-2; j_call: TRBJ2-5; d_call: TRBD1; clone_size: -; cdr3_nt: TGTGCCAGCAGCCGTCCCAGGGGGCGAGAGGAGACCCAGTACTTC; cdr3_aa: CASSRPRGREETQYF
v_call: TRBV28; j_call: TRBJ2-2; d_call: -; clone_size: -; cdr3_nt: TGTGCCAGCAGTTTATGGGCAGGGACAAACACCGGGGAGCTGTTTTTT; cdr3_aa: CASSLWAGTNTGELFF
v_call: TRBV3-1/TRBV3-2; j_call: TRBJ1-2; d_call: TRBD1; clone_size: -; cdr3_nt: TGTGCCAGCAGCCAAGATACAACAGGGGACTATGGCTACACCTTC; cdr3_aa: CASSQDTTGDYGYTF
v_call: TRBV29-1; j_call: TRBJ2-1; d_call: -; clone_size: -; cdr3_nt: TGCAGCGTTCTCCTAGCTCCCAATGAGCAGTTCTTC; cdr3_aa: CSVLLAPNEQFF
v_call: TRBV28; j_call: TRBJ1-4; d_call: TRBD1; clone_size: few; cdr3_nt: TGTGCCAGCAGTCCTCCGGGACAGGGACTGTCTAATGAAAAACTGTTTTTT; cdr3_aa: CASSPPGQGLSNEKLFF
v_call: TRBV28; j_call: TRBJ2-3; d_call: TRBD1; clone_size: -; cdr3_nt: TGTGCCAGCAGCTACCCCAACTTAGGGACAGGGGGCGCGAAGGGCCCAGATACGCAGTATTTT; cdr3_aa: CASSYPNLGTGGAKGPDTQYF
v_call: TRBV19; j_call: TRBJ2-7; d_call: TRBD2; clone_size: -; cdr3_nt: TGTGCCAGTAAAGTGGGGGCGGGAGGCTCCTACGAGCAGTACTTC; cdr3_aa: CASKVGAGGSYEQYF
v_call: TRBV28; j_call: TRBJ1-2; d_call: TRBD1; clone_size: -; cdr3_nt: TGTGCCAGCAGTGGAGTGACAGGGTCCTATGGCTACACCTTC; cdr3_aa: CASSGVTGSYGYTF
v_call: TRBV19; j_call: TRBJ1-2; d_call: -; clone_size: -; cdr3_nt: TGTGCCAGTAGTCTTCAGAACTATGGCTACACCTTC; cdr3_aa: CASSLQNYGYTF